This entry concerns a single T cell receptor beta chain. This record belongs to a study of cytomegalovirus exposure and HLA in healthy donors. With 60 Vbeta and 13 Jbeta primers, the PCR was carried out. Sequenced by immunoSEQ multiplex PCR; TCRdb stores in-frame clones only, minus some. The ten top clones account for around 3.6%, within a sample of approximately 110,000 clones. V lost 9 bases, J lost 0 bases, and 14 bases lay in between. This CDR3 contains 14 residues. Germline V gives CDR1 SGHTA, CDR2 FQGNSA. The origin of this receptor is a man younger than 35 in good health and CMV-seronegative. The source material was PBMCs. The chain is built from TRBV7-2 and TRBJ1-1, with a possible D match to TRBD1 (5 bases). CDR3 DNA sequence: TGTGCCAGAGGGGTTGGAAGCATGAACACTGAAGCTTTCTTT. It translates to CARGVGSMNTEAFF.